These 25 T cell receptor beta chains were sequenced from one sample in a study of cytomegalovirus exposure and HLA in healthy donors. TCRdb's table, derived via immunoSEQ multiplex PCR, lists solely in-frame clones and lacks some. Altogether 71,000 or so clones are present, about 94% being singletons, with the ten largest covering around 1.5%. Input material: PBMCs. These receptors all come from a man younger than 35 in good health and CMV-seropositive.

This rearrangement joins TRBV19 to TRBJ2-7, with a tentative D call TRBD1 (6 bases). The V and J ends lost 5 bases and 4 bases respectively, with 15 bases between them. The CDR3 totals 14 residues. Per germline, CDR1 LNHDA and CDR2 SQIVND (reference sequence). The CDR3 sequence is CASSPLTGIYEQYF. The CDR3 DNA reads as TGTGCCAGTAGTCCCTTGACAGGCATTTACGAGCAGTACTTC.

V and J are TRBV20-1 and TRBJ1-2; D gene unclear. This CDR3 contains 11 residues. The V gene lost 3 bases and the J gene lost 1 base, with 3 bases spanning the gap. The germline V gene has CDR1 DFQATT and CDR2 SNEGSKA (reference sequence). CDR3: CSASRNYGYTF. The CDR3 bases are TGCAGTGCTAGCCGTAACTATGGCTACACCTTC.

The chain uses TRBV10-3 and TRBJ2-2, with a tentative D call TRBD2 (5 bases). The CDR3 sequence is 13 residues long. Trimming shortened V by 9 bases and J by 2 bases, and 10 bases separated the two germline ends. Germline CDR1 and CDR2: ENHRY and SYGVKD. The CDR3 DNA reads as TGTGCCATTAGGACTGACAACACCGGGGAGCTGTTTTTT. This encodes CAIRTDNTGELFF.

The chain carries TRBV15 and TRBJ2-7; D is undetermined. Trimming left V 0 bases short and J 4 bases short, with 7 bases between. Germline CDR1 is LNHNV and CDR2 is YYDKDF (reference sequence). CDR3 length: 13 residues. DNA of the CDR3: TGTGCCACCAGCAGAGATCCAGGTTACGAGCAGTACTTC. Translating it yields CATSRDPGYEQYF.

The CDR3 DNA reads as TGTGCCAGCAGCGCCGGGACAGGGGCCTACAATGAGCAGTTCTTC. As protein: CASSAGTGAYNEQFF. The J gene is TRBJ2-1, the V gene TRBV7-7; 10 bases map to TRBD1. V was clipped by 5 bases and J by 2 bases; unmatched bases: 3. This CDR3 region has 15 residues. Germline V gene sequence: CDR1 SSHAT, CDR2 FNYEAQ (reference sequence).

This clone was counted once. The chain combines TRBV19 with TRBJ1-4, with a possible D match to TRBD1 (5 bases). The length of the CDR3 is 15 residues. V was trimmed by 3 bases and J by 8 bases, leaving 16 bases between them. Germline loops: CDR1 LNHDA, CDR2 SQIVND (reference sequence). DNA of the CDR3: TGTGCCAGTAGTATTGGGGCAGAGGATTGGGAAAAACTGTTTTTT. It specifies CASSIGAEDWEKLFF.

This chain uses TRBV7-9 with TRBJ1-6; TRBD1 matches 7 bases. The CDR3 consists of 18 residues. V trimming: 5 bases; J trimming: 4 bases; junction bases outside the gene matches: 14. Germline V gene sequence: CDR1 SEHNR, CDR2 FQNEAQ (reference sequence). CDR3 protein: CASSQGVAQGSYNSPLHF. The CDR3 nucleotides are TGTGCCAGCAGCCAGGGGGTGGCGCAGGGATCGTATAATTCACCCCTCCACTTT.

The genes are TRBV4-2 and TRBJ2-7, with 7 bases fitting TRBD1. Germline V gene lookup returns CDR1 LGHNA and CDR2 YNFKEQ. The CDR3 runs 15 residues. V shed 4 bases and J 1 base; nucleotides not matched to a gene: 7. In nucleotides, the CDR3 is TGTGCCAGCAGCCCTGACAGGGTTTTATCCTACGAGCAGTACTTC. Amino acid sequence: CASSPDRVLSYEQYF.

The chain carries TRBV10-1 and TRBJ2-1, with 7 positions matching TRBD1. Germline V gene lookup returns CDR1 WNHNN and CDR2 SYGVQD (reference sequence). After removal of 3 bases from V and 4 bases from J, the junction contained 15 bases not matched to a gene. The CDR3 spans 18 residues. This CDR3 reads CASSENVFRDSHYNEQFF. The CDR3 nucleotides read TGCGCCAGCAGTGAAAATGTTTTTCGGGACAGCCATTACAATGAGCAGTTCTTC.

The chain carries TRBV29-1 and TRBJ2-1; possibly TRBD2 for D (8 bases). Germline V lookup: CDR1 SQVTM, CDR2 ANQGSEA. CDR3 length equals 16 residues. With 0 bases removed from V and 10 bases from J, the gap between germline ends came to 22 bases. This CDR3 is CSVEDKTGTPGGEQFF. As DNA, the CDR3 is TGCAGCGTTGAAGACAAGACAGGGACACCGGGAGGGGAGCAGTTCTTC.

The chain employs TRBV9 and TRBJ1-3, with 12 bases lining up with TRBD1. CDR1 SGDLS and CDR2 YYNGEE come from the germline V gene. V lost 4 bases, J lost 4 bases, and 15 bases stayed unmatched. The CDR3 has 19 residues. In nucleotides, the CDR3 is TGTGCCAGCAGCCTCTCGCGGGACAGGGGGCCTTCGAGAGGAAACACCATATATTTT. It codes for CASSLSRDRGPSRGNTIYF. The full variable domain, in which reference TRBV9 and TRBJ1-3 provide the parts outside the CDR3, is DSGVTQTPKHLITATGQRVTLRCSPRSGDLSVYWYQQSLDQGLQFLIQYYNGEERAKGNILERFSAQQFPDLHSELNLSSLELGDSALYFCASSLSRDRGPSRGNTIYFGEGSWLTVV.

The chain links TRBV9 to TRBJ2-4, with D possibly being TRBD2 (5 bases). The germline CDR1 and CDR2 sequences are SGDLS and YYNGEE. Trimming pared 4 bases from V and 5 bases from J, leaving 10 bases between. The CDR3 spans 13 residues. The DNA of the CDR3 is TGTGCCAGCAGCAGAACCGGGGAAAACATTCAGTACTTC. Protein sequence: CASSRTGENIQYF.

The sample holds one count of this clone. V and J are TRBV19 and TRBJ2-5, with D possibly being TRBD1 (5 bases). The CDR3 spans 17 residues. Germline lookup yields CDR1 LNHDA and CDR2 SQIVND (reference sequence). With 3 bases removed from V and 7 bases from J, the gap between germline ends came to 24 bases. The CDR3 nucleotides read TGTGCCAGTAGTATTAAGGTGGTAACAGGCCACTTGGGGACCCAGTACTTC. Its translation is CASSIKVVTGHLGTQYF.

This chain connects TRBV15 to TRBJ2-4, with TRBD1 as a possible D gene (6 bases). Germline CDR1 reads LNHNV; CDR2 reads YYDKDF (reference sequence). Trimming left V 5 bases short and J 3 bases short, with 14 bases between. This CDR3 comprises 15 residues. The CDR3 here is CATSQTQGSKNIQYF. The CDR3 nucleotides are TGTGCCACCAGCCAAACTCAGGGGAGCAAAAACATTCAGTACTTC.

The chain links TRBV30 to TRBJ1-4; unclear D gene. This CDR3 has 13 residues. V was cut by 4 bases and J by 5 bases, with 11 bases left in between. Germline V gene sequence: CDR1 GTSNPN, CDR2 SVGIG (reference sequence). CDR3 sequence: CAWIGQDNEKLFF. CDR3 coding DNA: TGTGCCTGGATTGGGCAAGACAATGAAAAACTGTTTTTT.

The chain joins TRBV7-9 to TRBJ2-7; D perhaps matches TRBD1 (5 bases). This CDR3 spans 14 amino acids. Trimming took 5 bases from V and 0 from J, leaving 11 bases between them. Germline values: CDR1 SEHNR, CDR2 FQNEAQ (reference sequence). This CDR3 reads CASSLGHGSYEQYF. CDR3 DNA: TGTGCCAGCAGCCTCGGACACGGCTCCTACGAGCAGTACTTC.

The chain is built from TRBV27 and TRBJ2-2; 12 bases agree with TRBD2. The CDR3 sequence is 16 residues long. Trimming removed 6 bases from V and 5 bases from J; junction bases left unmatched: 7. The germline gives CDR1 MNHEY, CDR2 SMNVEV (reference sequence). In DNA, the CDR3 is TGTGCCAGCAGATCCGGACTAGCGGGACGAACCGGGGAGCTGTTTTTT. Translated, it gives CASRSGLAGRTGELFF.

This clone was observed a single time. The rearrangement links TRBV14 to TRBJ2-7; unclear D gene. V was clipped by 1 base and J by 3 bases, with 16 bases between them. Germline CDR1 is SGHDN and CDR2 is FVKESK. This CDR3 region has 16 residues. CDR3 loop: CASSQVGFEANYEQYF. The CDR3 nucleotides are TGTGCCAGCAGCCAAGTTGGCTTTGAGGCCAACTACGAGCAGTACTTC.

The V gene is TRBV2, the J gene TRBJ2-5; D is uncertain. CDR3 length: 13 residues. Germline V gives CDR1 SNHLY, CDR2 FYNNEI. V lost 6 bases, J lost 0 bases, and 8 bases lay in between. The CDR3 sequence: CASSPANQETQYF. DNA of the CDR3: TGTGCCAGCAGCCCAGCGAACCAAGAGACCCAGTACTTC.

The CDR3 DNA sequence: TGTGCCAGTAGACAGGGGGCGGACTATGGCTACACCTTC. Its translation is CASRQGADYGYTF. The chain employs TRBV19 and TRBJ1-2, with 9 bases identical to TRBD1. This CDR3 comprises 13 residues. Germline assignment: CDR1 LNHDA and CDR2 SQIVND (reference sequence). J was trimmed by 3 bases and V by 6 bases; bases with no gene match: 2.

The chain employs TRBV10-3 and TRBJ2-3; a possible D gene is TRBD1 (5 bases). The CDR3 runs to 13 residues. V was trimmed by 11 bases and J by 1 base, leaving 13 bases between them. The germline V gene encodes CDR1 ENHRY and CDR2 SYGVKD. In DNA form, the CDR3 reads TGTGCCGCCAGGGAAGGGGGCACAGATACGCAGTATTTT. Translated, it gives CAAREGGTDTQYF.

The chain recombines TRBV30 with TRBJ2-1, with D perhaps TRBD1 (6 bases). CDR1 is GTSNPN, CDR2 SVGIG, per germline (reference sequence). Trimming left V 5 bases short and J 4 bases short, with 12 bases between. The CDR3 contains 13 residues. CDR3 DNA: TGTGCCTGGGTGGACAGTGGGTACAATGAGCAGTTCTTC. As protein: CAWVDSGYNEQFF.

V gene TRBV11-2 combines with J gene TRBJ2-1, with TRBD1 matching over 8 bases. The V gene end was trimmed by 3 bases and the J gene end by 7 bases; junction bases not matched to a gene: 5. Germline V gene data show CDR1 as SGHAT and CDR2 as FQNNGV. This CDR3 comprises 14 residues. The CDR3 sequence: CASSFPDRVNEQFF. CDR3 DNA sequence: TGTGCCAGCAGCTTCCCGGACAGGGTGAATGAGCAGTTCTTC.

This clone was seen just once. Here the CDR3 DNA reads TGTGCCAGCTCTCTGGACAGGGGAGGGAATCAGCCCCAGCATTTT. Translating it yields CASSLDRGGNQPQHF. The V gene is TRBV18, the J gene TRBJ1-5; the match to TRBD1 covers 9 bases. Germline CDR1 and CDR2: KGHSH and LQKENI. The junction had 7 bases not matched to a gene; V was cut back by 6 bases and J by 4 bases. This CDR3 region has 15 residues.

The CDR3 here is CASSDRGGQGNYGYTF. DNA of the CDR3: TGTGCCAGCTCCGATAGGGGGGGACAGGGAAACTATGGCTACACCTTC. The J gene is TRBJ1-2, the V gene TRBV9; TRBD1 agrees at 9 bases. In germline, CDR1 is SGDLS, CDR2 YYNGEE. This CDR3 has 16 residues. V trimming: 7 bases; J trimming: 2 bases; junction bases outside the gene matches: 12. Based on the CDR3 plus reference TRBV9 and TRBJ1-2, the full variable domain is DSGVTQTPKHLITATGQRVTLRCSPRSGDLSVYWYQQSLDQGLQFLIQYYNGEERAKGNILERFSAQQFPDLHSELNLSSLELGDSALYFCASSDRGGQGNYGYTFGSGTRLTVV.